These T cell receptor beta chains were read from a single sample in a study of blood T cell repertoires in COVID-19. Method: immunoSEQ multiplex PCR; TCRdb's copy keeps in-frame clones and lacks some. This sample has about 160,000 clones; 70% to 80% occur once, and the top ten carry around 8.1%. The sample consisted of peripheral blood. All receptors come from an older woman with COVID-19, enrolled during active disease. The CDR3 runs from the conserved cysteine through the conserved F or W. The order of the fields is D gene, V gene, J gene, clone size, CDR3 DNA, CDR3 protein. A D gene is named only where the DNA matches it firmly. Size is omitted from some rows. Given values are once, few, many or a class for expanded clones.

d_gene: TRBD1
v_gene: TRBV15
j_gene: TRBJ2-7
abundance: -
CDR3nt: TGTGCCACCAGCAGGGACAGGGCGACCTACGAGCAGTACTTC
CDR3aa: CATSRDRATYEQYF

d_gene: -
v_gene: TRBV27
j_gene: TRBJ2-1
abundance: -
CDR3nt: TGTGCCAGCAGTTTCCTCGAAGCGTACAATGAGCAGTTCTTC
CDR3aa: CASSFLEAYNEQFF

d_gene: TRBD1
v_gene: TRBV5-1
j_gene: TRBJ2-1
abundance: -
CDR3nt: TGCGCCAGCAGCTTGAGACAGGGGTTTAACAATGAGCAGTTCTTC
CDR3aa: CASSLRQGFNNEQFF

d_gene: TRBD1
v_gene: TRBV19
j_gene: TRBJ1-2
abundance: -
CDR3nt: TGTGCCAGTAGTACCCGGACAGGGAATCTGGCTAACTATGGCTACACCTTC
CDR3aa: CASSTRTGNLANYGYTF

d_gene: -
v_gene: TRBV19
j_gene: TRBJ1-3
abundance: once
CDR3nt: TGTGCCAGTAGTATCGGACAGACCATAAACACCATATATTTT
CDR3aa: CASSIGQTINTIYF

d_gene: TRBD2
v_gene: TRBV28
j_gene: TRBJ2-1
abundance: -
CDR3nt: TGTGCCAGCAGATCTACTAGCGGGGGGGCCTTTGAGCAGTTCTTC
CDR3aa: CASRSTSGGAFEQFF

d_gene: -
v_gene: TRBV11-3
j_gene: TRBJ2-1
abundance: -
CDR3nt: TGTGCCAGCAGCGCGTCTAGCCCGGGTCACAATGAGCAGTTCTTC
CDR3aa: CASSASSPGHNEQFF

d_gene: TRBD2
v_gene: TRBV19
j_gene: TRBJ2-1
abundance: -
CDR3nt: TGTGCCAGTAGTGCTGGGAAGGGACTAGCGGGGTCCAATGAGCAGTTCTTC
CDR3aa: CASSAGKGLAGSNEQFF

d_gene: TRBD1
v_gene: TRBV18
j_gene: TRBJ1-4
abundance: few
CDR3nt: TGTGCCAGCTCACCAGGGGACAGGGGGCGAGCTAATGAAAAACTGTTTTTT
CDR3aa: CASSPGDRGRANEKLFF

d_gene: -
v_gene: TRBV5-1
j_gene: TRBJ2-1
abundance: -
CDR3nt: TGCGCCAGCAAACCGGGGTCAGGCAATGAGCAGTTCTTC
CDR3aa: CASKPGSGNEQFF

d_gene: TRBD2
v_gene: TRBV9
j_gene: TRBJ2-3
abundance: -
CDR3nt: TGTGCCAGCAGCGAGAGCGGGAGGAGTGATACGCAGTATTTT
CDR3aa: CASSESGRSDTQYF

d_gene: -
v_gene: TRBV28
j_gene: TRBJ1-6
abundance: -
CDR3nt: TGTGCCAGCAGTTCCCTCTCTAACAGGGCCTGGAATTCACCCCTCCACTTT
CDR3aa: CASSSLSNRAWNSPLHF

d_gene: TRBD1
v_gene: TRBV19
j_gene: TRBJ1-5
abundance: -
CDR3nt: TGTGCCAGTAAACAGGGGGGCCCCAATCAGCCCCAGCATTTT
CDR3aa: CASKQGGPNQPQHF

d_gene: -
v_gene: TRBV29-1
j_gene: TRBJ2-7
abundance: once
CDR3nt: TGCAGCGCCCGCGGGACCAAGGCGGTGGAGTACTTC
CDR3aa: CSARGTKAVEYF

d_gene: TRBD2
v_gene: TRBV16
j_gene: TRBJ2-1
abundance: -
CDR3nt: TGTGCCAGCAGCCAGACGGGGGGACTCCCCTCTGAGCAGTTCTTC
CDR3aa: CASSQTGGLPSEQFF